Given below is one T cell receptor beta chain in context. This sample is part of a study of blood T cell repertoires in COVID-19. Across the study: Nucleic acid was either cDNA or gDNA, and it came from T cells, B-cell-depleted T cells, or PBMCs.

This table comes from immunoSEQ multiplex PCR, and its TCRdb copy is limited to in-frame clones, with some not included. The table shows fewer than 500,000 clones, with around nine tenths occurring only once. The V and J ends lost 6 bases and 10 bases respectively, with 18 bases between them. Germline V CDR1 and CDR2: MNHEY, SVGAGI. The CDR3 length is 13 residues. The receptor comes from a man younger than 35 with COVID-19, enrolled during active disease. The sequenced sample was peripheral blood. The rearrangement joins TRBV6-5 to TRBJ2-5; D may be TRBD2 (6 bases). The CDR3, as DNA: TGTGCCAGCAGCCGAGGAGGGTGGGTTAGCCAGTACTTC. This codes for CASSRGGWVSQYF.